This TCR beta chain comes out of a study of T cell responses to AZD1222 COVID-19 vaccine. Generated by immunoSEQ multiplex PCR, the TCRdb table keeps only in-frame clones and is missing some. The top ten hold 1.5% to 2% of the sample, which has about 180,000 clones, around 90% seen once. In germline, CDR1 is MDHEN, CDR2 SYDVKM. Trimming removed 6 bases from V and 2 bases from J; junction bases left unmatched: 8. The CDR3 sequence is 15 residues long. Study-wide points: No repertoire was sampled before or during the peak T cell response, only after it. Only a handful of AZD1222 recipients, about six in all, had baseline seropositivity. With two AZD1222 doses given, Spike-specific TCR breadth and depth both rose.

Concerning this clone: No antigen is known for it.

The sequence was obtained from an adult in good health. Sequences were derived from peripheral blood, sampled on day 0 of AZD1222 vaccination. The rearrangement joins TRBV28 to TRBJ2-7; 9 nucleotides line up with TRBD2. In nucleotides, the CDR3 is TGTGCCAGCAGCCCCAAGGGACTAGCAACCTACGAGCAGTACTTC. This gives the protein CASSPKGLATYEQYF.